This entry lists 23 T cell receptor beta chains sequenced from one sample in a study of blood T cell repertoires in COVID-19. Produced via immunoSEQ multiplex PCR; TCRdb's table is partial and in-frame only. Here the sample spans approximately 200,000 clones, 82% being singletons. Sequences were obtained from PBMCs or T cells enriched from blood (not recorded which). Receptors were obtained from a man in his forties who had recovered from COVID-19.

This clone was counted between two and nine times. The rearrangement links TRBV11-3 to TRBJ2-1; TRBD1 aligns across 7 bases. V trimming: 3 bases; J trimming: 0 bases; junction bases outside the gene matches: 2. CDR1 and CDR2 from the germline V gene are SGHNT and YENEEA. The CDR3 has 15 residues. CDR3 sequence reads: CASSFQGVSYNEQFF. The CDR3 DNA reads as TGTGCCAGCAGCTTCCAGGGGGTCTCCTACAATGAGCAGTTCTTC.

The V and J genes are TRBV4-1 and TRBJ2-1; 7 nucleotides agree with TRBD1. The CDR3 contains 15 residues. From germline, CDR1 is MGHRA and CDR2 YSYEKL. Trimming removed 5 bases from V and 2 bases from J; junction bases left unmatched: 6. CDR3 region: CASSSRDSTYNEQFF. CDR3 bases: TGCGCCAGCAGCTCCCGGGACAGTACCTACAATGAGCAGTTCTTC.

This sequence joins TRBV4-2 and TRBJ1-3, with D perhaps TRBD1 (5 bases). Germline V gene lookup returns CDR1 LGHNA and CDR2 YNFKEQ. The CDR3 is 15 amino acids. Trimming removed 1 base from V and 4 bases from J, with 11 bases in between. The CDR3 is CASSQGPGQGNTIYF. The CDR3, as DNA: TGTGCCAGCAGCCAAGGTCCAGGGCAGGGAAACACCATATATTTT.

CDR3 in amino acids: CASSGQGARGQPQHF. Written as DNA, the CDR3 is TGTGCCAGCAGCGGGCAGGGGGCCCGGGGTCAGCCCCAGCATTTT. The rearrangement joins TRBV2 to TRBJ1-5, with 8 bases that match TRBD1. V was pared by 6 bases and J by 6 bases, with 10 bases of the junction left unmatched. CDR3 length: 15 residues. Looked up from germline, CDR1 is SNHLY and CDR2 is FYNNEI.

CDR3 in DNA: TGTGCCAGCAGCGACGGCACAGGGACCTACAATGAGCAGTTCTTC. Translated: CASSDGTGTYNEQFF. The chain joins TRBV7-9 to TRBJ2-1, with D perhaps matching TRBD1 (6 bases). This CDR3 spans 15 amino acids. Germline V gives CDR1 SEHNR, CDR2 FQNEAQ (reference sequence). The V gene lost 5 bases and the J gene lost 2 bases, with 13 bases spanning the gap.

CDR3 region: CASSSPGTPSYNEQFF. DNA for the CDR3: TGTGCCAGCAGCTCCCCCGGGACTCCCTCCTACAATGAGCAGTTCTTC. The rearrangement joins TRBV5-8 to TRBJ2-1; possibly TRBD2 for D (6 bases). This CDR3 has 16 amino acids. Trimming pared 3 bases from V and 0 bases from J, leaving 13 bases between. Germline CDR1 is SGHTS and CDR2 is YDEGEE.

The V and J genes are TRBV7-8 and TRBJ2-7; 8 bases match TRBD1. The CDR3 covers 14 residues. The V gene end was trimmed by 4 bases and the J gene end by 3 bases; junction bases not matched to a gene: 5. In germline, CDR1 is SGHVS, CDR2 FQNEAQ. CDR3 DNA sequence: TGTGCCAGCAGCTCCGGGACAGGCTACTACGAGCAGTACTTC. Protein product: CASSSGTGYYEQYF.

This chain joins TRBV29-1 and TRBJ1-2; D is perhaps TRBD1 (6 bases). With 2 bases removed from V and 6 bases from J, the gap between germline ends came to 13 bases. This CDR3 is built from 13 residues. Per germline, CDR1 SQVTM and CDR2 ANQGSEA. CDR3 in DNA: TGCAGCGTTGAAACGTGGGCAGGGGATGGCTACACCTTC. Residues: CSVETWAGDGYTF.

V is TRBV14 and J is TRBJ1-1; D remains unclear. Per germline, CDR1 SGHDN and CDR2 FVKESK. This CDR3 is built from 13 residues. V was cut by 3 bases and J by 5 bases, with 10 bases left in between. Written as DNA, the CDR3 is TGTGCCAGCAGCCATACGTCGGGGACTGAAGCTTTCTTT. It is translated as CASSHTSGTEAFF.

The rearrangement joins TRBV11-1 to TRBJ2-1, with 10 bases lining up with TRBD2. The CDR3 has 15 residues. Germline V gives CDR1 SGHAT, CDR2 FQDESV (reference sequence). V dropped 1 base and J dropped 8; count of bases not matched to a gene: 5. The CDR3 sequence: CASSLVLAGVHEQFF. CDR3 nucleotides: TGTGCCAGCAGCTTAGTCCTAGCGGGAGTTCATGAGCAGTTCTTC.

For the CDR3, the DNA is TGTGCCAGCAGCCCGATGGAGGCCAATCAGCCCCAGCATTTT. The encoded protein is CASSPMEANQPQHF. The chain links TRBV7-9 to TRBJ1-5; D not resolved. Trimming stripped 5 bases from V and 3 bases from J, with 11 bases between. CDR3 size: 14 residues. CDR1 is SEHNR, CDR2 FQNEAQ, per germline (reference sequence).

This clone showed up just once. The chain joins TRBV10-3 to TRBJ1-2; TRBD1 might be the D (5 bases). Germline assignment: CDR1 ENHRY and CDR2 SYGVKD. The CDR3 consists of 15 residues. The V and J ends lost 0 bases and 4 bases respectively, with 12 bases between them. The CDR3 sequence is CAISESLGGLYGYTF. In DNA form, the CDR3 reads TGTGCCATCAGTGAGTCGCTGGGGGGACTCTATGGCTACACCTTC.

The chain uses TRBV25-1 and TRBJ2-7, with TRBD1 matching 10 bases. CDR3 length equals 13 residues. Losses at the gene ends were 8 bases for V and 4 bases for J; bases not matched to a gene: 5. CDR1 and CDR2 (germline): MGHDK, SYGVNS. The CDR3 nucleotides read TGTGCCAGCCGACCGGGACAGGGGTACGAGCAGTACTTC. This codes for CASRPGQGYEQYF.

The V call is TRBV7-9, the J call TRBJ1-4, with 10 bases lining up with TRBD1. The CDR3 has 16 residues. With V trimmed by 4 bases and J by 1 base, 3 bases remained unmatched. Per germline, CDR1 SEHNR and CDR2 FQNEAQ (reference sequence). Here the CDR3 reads CASSYGDRGTNEKLFF. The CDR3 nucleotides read TGTGCCAGCAGCTACGGGGACAGGGGAACTAATGAAAAACTGTTTTTT.

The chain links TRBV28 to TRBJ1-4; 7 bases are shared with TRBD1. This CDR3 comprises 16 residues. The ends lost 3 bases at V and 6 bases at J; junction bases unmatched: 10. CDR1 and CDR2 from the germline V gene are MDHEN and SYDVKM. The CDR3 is CASSFQPADRDEKLFF. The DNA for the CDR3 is TGTGCCAGCAGTTTCCAGCCTGCAGACAGGGATGAAAAACTGTTTTTT.

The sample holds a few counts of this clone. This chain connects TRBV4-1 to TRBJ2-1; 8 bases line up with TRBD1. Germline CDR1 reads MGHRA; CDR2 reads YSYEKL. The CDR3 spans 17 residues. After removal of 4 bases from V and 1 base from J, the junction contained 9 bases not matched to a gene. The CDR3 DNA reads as TGCGCCAGCAGCCGAGAATCGAGACAGGGGTCCTACAATGAGCAGTTCTTC. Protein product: CASSRESRQGSYNEQFF.

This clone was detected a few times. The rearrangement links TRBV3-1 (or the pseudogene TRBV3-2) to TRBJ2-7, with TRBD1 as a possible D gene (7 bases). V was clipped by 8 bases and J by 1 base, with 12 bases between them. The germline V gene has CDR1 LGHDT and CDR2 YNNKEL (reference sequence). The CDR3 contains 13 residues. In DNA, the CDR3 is TGTGCCAGCCGCAGGGGGGAGTCCTACGAGCAGTACTTC. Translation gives CASRRGESYEQYF.

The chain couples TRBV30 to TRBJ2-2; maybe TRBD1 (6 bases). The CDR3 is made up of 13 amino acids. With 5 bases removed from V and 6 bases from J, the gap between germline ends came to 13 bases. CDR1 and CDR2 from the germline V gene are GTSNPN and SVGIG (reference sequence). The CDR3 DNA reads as TGTGCCTGGGGTACAGGGCGTCCCGGGGAGCTGTTTTTT. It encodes CAWGTGRPGELFF.

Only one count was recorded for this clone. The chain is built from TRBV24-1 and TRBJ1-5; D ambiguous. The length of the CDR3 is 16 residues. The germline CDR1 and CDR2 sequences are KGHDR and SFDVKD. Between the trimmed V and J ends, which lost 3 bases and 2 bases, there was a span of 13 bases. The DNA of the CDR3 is TGTGCCACCAGTGATCGCGGAGGTGGGGGCAATCAGCCCCAGCATTTT. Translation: CATSDRGGGGNQPQHF.

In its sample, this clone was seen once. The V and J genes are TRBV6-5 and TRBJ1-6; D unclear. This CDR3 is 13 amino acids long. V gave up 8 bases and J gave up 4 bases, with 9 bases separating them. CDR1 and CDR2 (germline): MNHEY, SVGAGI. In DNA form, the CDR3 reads TGTGCCAGCGCCTCCGGGTATAATTCACCCCTCCACTTT. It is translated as CASASGYNSPLHF.

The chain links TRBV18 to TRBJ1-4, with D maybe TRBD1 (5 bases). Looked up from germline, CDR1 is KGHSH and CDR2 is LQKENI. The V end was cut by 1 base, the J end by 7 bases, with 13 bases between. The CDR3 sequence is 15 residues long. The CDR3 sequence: CASSPRSGIGEKLFF. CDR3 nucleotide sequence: TGTGCCAGCTCACCACGGTCAGGGATCGGTGAAAAACTGTTTTTT.

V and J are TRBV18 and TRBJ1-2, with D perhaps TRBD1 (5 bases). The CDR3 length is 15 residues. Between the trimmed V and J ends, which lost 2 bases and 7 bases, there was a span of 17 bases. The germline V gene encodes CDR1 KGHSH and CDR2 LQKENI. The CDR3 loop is CASSPSERGSGGYTF. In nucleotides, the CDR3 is TGTGCCAGCTCACCATCAGAGCGGGGGTCGGGTGGCTACACCTTC.

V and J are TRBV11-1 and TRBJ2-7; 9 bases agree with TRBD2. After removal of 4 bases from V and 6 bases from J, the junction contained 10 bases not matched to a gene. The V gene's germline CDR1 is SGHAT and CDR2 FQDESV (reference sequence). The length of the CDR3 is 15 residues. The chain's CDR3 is CASSSSGRPSSEQYF. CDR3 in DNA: TGTGCCAGCAGCTCAAGCGGGAGGCCCAGTTCCGAGCAGTACTTC.